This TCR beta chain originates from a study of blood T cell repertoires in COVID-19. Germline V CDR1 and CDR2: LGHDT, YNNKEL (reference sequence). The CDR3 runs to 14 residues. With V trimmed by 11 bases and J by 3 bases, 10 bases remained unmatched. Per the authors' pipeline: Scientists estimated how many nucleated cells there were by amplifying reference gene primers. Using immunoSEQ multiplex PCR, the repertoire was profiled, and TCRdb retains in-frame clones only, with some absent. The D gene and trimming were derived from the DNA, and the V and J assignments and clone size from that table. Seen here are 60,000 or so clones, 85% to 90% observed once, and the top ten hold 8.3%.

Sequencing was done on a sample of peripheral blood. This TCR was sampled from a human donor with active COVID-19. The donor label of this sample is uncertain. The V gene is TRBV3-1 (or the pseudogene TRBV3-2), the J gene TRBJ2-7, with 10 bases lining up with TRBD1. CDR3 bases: TGTGCCGACGGATCGACAGGGGGCATCTACGAGCAGTACTTC. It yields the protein CADGSTGGIYEQYF.